Shown below are 19 T cell receptor beta chains from a single sample sequenced in a study of blood T cell dynamics during melanoma immunotherapy. Profiling relied on immunoSEQ multiplex PCR, and the TCRdb table lists in-frame clones only, not all of them. This table holds nearly 7,000 clones, 70% to 90% found once. The time point is: week 3, after first cycle of checkpoint inhibitor. Here the sequenced sample was blood, taken from a patient treated with checkpoint blockade. The receptors derive from a human donor with melanoma. Some clones in this sample may be carry-over from other donors' samples.

This clone has only one observation. The chain carries TRBV7-3 and TRBJ2-2; no clear D. The CDR3 contains 13 residues. V lost 4 bases and J lost 1, with 4 bases in between. Germline loops: CDR1 SGHTA, CDR2 FQGTGA. CDR3 protein: CASSSLNTGELFF. The CDR3 nucleotides read TGTGCCAGCAGCTCTCTGAACACCGGGGAGCTGTTTTTT.

J is TRBJ1-6 and V is TRBV6-4; D not resolved. The CDR3 runs to 18 residues. Per the germline V gene, CDR1 is MRHNA and CDR2 is SNTAGT. The ends were cut back, 2 bases at V and 0 bases at J, with 14 bases in the middle. The CDR3 nucleotides are TGTGCCAGCAGTGACCGATCAAAAAAAAGCTCCTATAATTCACCCCTCCACTTT. It is translated as CASSDRSKKSSYNSPLHF.

The chain recombines TRBV18 with TRBJ2-1; D is possibly TRBD1 (5 bases). The V and J ends lost 4 bases and 6 bases respectively, with 16 bases between them. CDR3 length equals 15 residues. Germline loops: CDR1 KGHSH, CDR2 LQKENI. DNA of the CDR3: TGTGCCAGCTCACAGACTGGAGAAAGGGGCAATGAGCAGTTCTTC. It translates to CASSQTGERGNEQFF.

The table lists this clone with a few counts. This rearrangement joins TRBV6-6 to TRBJ1-3; weak D call: TRBD1 (6 bases). Deletions cut 4 bases from V and 3 bases from J, with 10 bases between. The germline CDR1 and CDR2 sequences are MNHNY and SVGAGI (reference sequence). CDR3 length: 14 residues. In nucleotides, the CDR3 is TGTGCCAGCAGTTGGGACACCAATGGAAACACCATATATTTT. This encodes CASSWDTNGNTIYF.

This rearrangement joins TRBV7-6 to TRBJ2-1, with 9 bases matching TRBD2. This CDR3 is 15 amino acids long. Unmatched junction bases numbered 9, after V lost 2 bases and J lost 10 bases. CDR1 is SGHVS, CDR2 FNYEAQ, per germline. The CDR3 bases are TGTGCCAGCAGCTTAAACGGCGGGGGGGCCTGGGAGCAGTTCTTC. Its protein product is CASSLNGGGAWEQFF.

The chain combines TRBV4-1 with TRBJ1-5, with 9 bases matching TRBD1. Per germline, CDR1 MGHRA and CDR2 YSYEKL. The J segment lost 6 bases and the V segment lost 4 bases, leaving 7 bases of the junction unmatched. This CDR3 is 15 amino acids long. CDR3 DNA sequence: TGCGCCAGCAGCCTTGGGACAGGGAGTTTTCAGCCCCAGCATTTT. As protein: CASSLGTGSFQPQHF.

The CDR3 protein is CSVSVNRGGEQYF. For the CDR3, the DNA is TGCAGCGTCAGCGTGAACCGGGGTGGCGAGCAGTACTTC. V gene TRBV29-1 combines with J gene TRBJ2-7; possibly TRBD2 for D (5 bases). V lost 6 bases and J 6 bases, leaving 18 bases between the germline ends. Germline V lookup: CDR1 SQVTM, CDR2 ANQGSEA. The CDR3 runs 13 residues.

CDR3 in DNA: TGTGCCAGCAGTGAAGTGGGGAGGGATGGTACGCAGTATTTT. It encodes CASSEVGRDGTQYF. The V call is TRBV6-1, the J call TRBJ2-3; TRBD2 aligns across 7 bases. There are 14 residues in the CDR3. After removal of 1 base from V and 8 bases from J, the junction contained 6 bases not matched to a gene. Germline CDR1 and CDR2: MNHNS and SASEGT.

The V gene is TRBV2, the J gene TRBJ2-3; 7 bases agree with TRBD1. V was clipped by 7 bases and J by 8 bases; unmatched bases: 15. Germline V lookup: CDR1 SNHLY, CDR2 FYNNEI. The CDR3 has 15 amino acids. CDR3 loop: CASISGQRTTVTQYF. The CDR3 DNA reads as TGTGCCAGCATTTCGGGACAGAGAACCACTGTTACGCAGTATTTT.

The chain is built from TRBV13 and TRBJ2-5; 11 nucleotides match TRBD2. Per the germline V gene, CDR1 is PRHDT and CDR2 is FYEKMQ (reference sequence). The V gene end was trimmed by 3 bases and the J gene end by 5 bases; junction bases not matched to a gene: 5. CDR3 length: 15 amino acids. The CDR3 sequence: CASSFRLAGRETQYF. CDR3 nucleotide sequence: TGTGCCAGCAGCTTCCGACTAGCGGGAAGGGAGACCCAGTACTTC.

The J gene is TRBJ2-2, the V gene TRBV28; the D is unclear. The CDR3 covers 13 residues. Trimming removed 3 bases at V and 2 bases at J, with 4 bases between. The V gene's germline CDR1 is MDHEN and CDR2 SYDVKM. DNA of the CDR3: TGTGCCAGCAGTTTCAGTAACACCGGGGAGCTGTTTTTT. Translating it yields CASSFSNTGELFF.

As DNA, the CDR3 is TGCGCCAGCAGCTCACAGGGTTTAACTAATGAAAAACTGTTTTTT. This codes for CASSSQGLTNEKLFF. The genes are TRBV5-1 and TRBJ1-4; perhaps TRBD1 as D (6 bases). Trimming cost V 3 bases and J 1 base, with 10 bases left between them. The CDR3 contains 15 residues. Germline-derived CDR1 and CDR2 are SGHRS and YFSETQ. The variable domain in full, completed from reference TRBV5-1 and TRBJ1-4, reads KAGVTQTPRYLIKTRGQQVTLSCSPISGHRSVSWYQQTPGQGLQFLFEYFSETQRNKGNFPGRFSGRQFSNSRSEMNVSTLELGDSALYLCASSSQGLTNEKLFFGSGTQLSVL.

The chain joins TRBV9 to TRBJ1-1; perhaps TRBD1 as D (6 bases). The V and J ends lost 3 bases and 0 bases respectively, with 6 bases between them. This CDR3 comprises 13 residues. The V gene's germline CDR1 is SGDLS and CDR2 YYNGEE. CDR3 DNA: TGTGCCAGCAGCGGGGGGCTGAACACTGAAGCTTTCTTT. It translates to CASSGGLNTEAFF.

The chain employs TRBV7-2 and TRBJ1-4; no firm D call. The V end was cut by 1 base, the J end by 8 bases, with 14 bases between. The germline V gene has CDR1 SGHTA and CDR2 FQGNSA. CDR3 length equals 15 residues. The CDR3 sequence is CASSLEGTLGEKLFF. The CDR3 bases are TGTGCCAGCAGCTTAGAAGGCACGTTAGGAGAAAAACTGTTTTTT.

The V and J genes are TRBV27 and TRBJ2-7; tentative D call: TRBD2 (5 bases). Between the trimmed V and J ends, which lost 6 bases and 5 bases, there was a span of 17 bases. Germline V gene sequence: CDR1 MNHEY, CDR2 SMNVEV (reference sequence). This CDR3 has 14 amino acids. CDR3 bases: TGTGCCAGCAGCCGGGTCCCCCCGGGAAACGAGCAGTACTTC. Protein product: CASSRVPPGNEQYF.

The V and J genes are TRBV13 and TRBJ2-3, with 8 bases aligning to TRBD2. Germline CDR1 reads PRHDT; CDR2 reads FYEKMQ (reference sequence). There are 17 residues in the CDR3. V shed 4 bases, J shed 1 base, and the junction held 10 bases outside the gene matches. In DNA, the CDR3 is TGTGCCAGCAGCTCCGAGCGGGAGTATATGGGCACAGATACGCAGTATTTT. It codes for CASSSEREYMGTDTQYF.

A single count supports this clone. The V gene is TRBV6-1, the J gene TRBJ2-1; the D is unclear. This CDR3 comprises 13 residues. Trimming removed 5 bases at V and 5 bases at J, with 10 bases between. Looked up from germline, CDR1 is MNHNS and CDR2 is SASEGT. The CDR3 here is CASSIGQHNEQFF. CDR3 in DNA: TGTGCCAGCAGTATTGGCCAGCACAATGAGCAGTTCTTC.

The chain uses TRBV6-5 and TRBJ2-1; 12 bases are shared with TRBD2. The germline gives CDR1 MNHEY, CDR2 SVGAGI. The CDR3 is 15 amino acids. The V and J ends lost 5 bases and 8 bases, in that order; junction bases with no gene match: 7. CDR3 coding DNA: TGTGCCAGCAGTCTCGGACTAGCGGGGTCCTATGAGCAGTTCTTC. Its protein product is CASSLGLAGSYEQFF.

The genes are TRBV28 and TRBJ2-3; D is ambiguous. V lost 5 bases and J lost 7, with 22 bases in between. From germline, CDR1 is MDHEN and CDR2 SYDVKM. The CDR3 runs 16 residues. CDR3 nucleotides: TGTGCCAGCAGTCCACCCCATGGCGCCTTTACCAATACGCAGTATTTT. Its protein is CASSPPHGAFTNTQYF.